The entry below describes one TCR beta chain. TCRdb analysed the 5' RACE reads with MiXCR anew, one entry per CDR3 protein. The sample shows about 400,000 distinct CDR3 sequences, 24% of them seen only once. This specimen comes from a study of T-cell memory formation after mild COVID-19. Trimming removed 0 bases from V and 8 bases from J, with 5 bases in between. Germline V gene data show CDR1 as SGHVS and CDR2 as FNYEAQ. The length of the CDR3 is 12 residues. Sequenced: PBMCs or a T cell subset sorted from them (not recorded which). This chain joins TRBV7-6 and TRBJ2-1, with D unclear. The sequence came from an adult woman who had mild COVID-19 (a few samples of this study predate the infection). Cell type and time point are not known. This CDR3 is CASSLAADEQFF. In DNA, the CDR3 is TGTGCCAGCAGCTTAGCGGCCGATGAGCAGTTCTTC.